This T cell receptor beta chain emerged from a study of blood T cell repertoires in COVID-19 (TCRdb year 2020). Turning to the overall study: Samples covering the acute and convalescent phases of COVID-19 were provided by collaborators in the United States, Italy and Spain. The repertoires were released in a freely available public database meant as a resource for research on the immune response to SARS-CoV-2. Deeply sampled blood TCRbeta repertoires from subjects exposed to, actively infected with, or recovered from COVID-19 were included in the dataset. The samples were drawn from the first 160 participants of the ongoing ImmuneRACE study and from 1,200 or so subjects provided by 6 global collaborators. The material from the prospective study consisted of cDNA or gDNA derived from T cells, B-cell-depleted T cells, or PBMCs. Where available, HLA class I and class II types were obtained from metadata supplied by the sample provider rather than from assay-based typing. The sample metadata nearly always contained a de-identified subject ID, COVID-19 status, age in years and sex.

Reading the germline V gene gives CDR1 LGHNA and CDR2 YSLEER. Between the V and J ends, shortened by 6 bases and 1 base respectively, the junction contains 13 bases. CDR3 length: 15 amino acids, cysteine to phenylalanine. Only CDR3 DNA is held: 45 bases, read in frame from base 1. Turning to this clone: The specificity of this receptor is unknown. Within one base of it there is no much larger clone, and no base qualities were kept.

Participants in the prospective study were enrolled through a virtual design, were aged roughly 18 to 95 years, and lived in under 25 United States geographic areas. In the prospective study, participants were assigned to cohorts based on the clinical history participants reported in a screening survey and a study questionnaire. Mobile phlebotomists in the prospective study collected whole blood, serum and a nasopharyngeal or oropharyngeal swab from every participant. Over an approximately 2-month period, participants in the prospective study had the option of providing additional blood draws and questionnaires. Prospective study blood samples were shipped either frozen or at room temperature before DNA extraction. General study outcomes and caveats: The amount of clinical and demographic metadata varied by source and participant and was provided uncurated.

TCRbeta CDR3 regions were amplified from genomic DNA using the immunoSEQ Assay, a bias-controlled multiplex PCR. On the authors' methods: Within the assay, amplification of reference gene primers was used to estimate how many nucleated cells each sample contained. To quantify the absolute abundance of each unique TCRbeta CDR3 rearrangement, sequence reads were collapsed and filtered. For each sample, productive Simpson clonality was calculated as the square root of Simpson's diversity index over productive rearrangements. TCRdb re-hosts the immuneACCESS table, in-frame sequences only. Its copies lack some clones; in the studies checked, an unresolved V gene accounts for under half of them, and the cause for the rest is not known. For V, J and clone size, that table is used; D and trimming come from the DNA. Present in this sample are some 210,000 clones, 87% of which were seen just once. The ten most abundant clones make up about 9.4% of the sample.

Input material: PBMCs or T cells enriched from blood (not recorded which). The chain uses TRBV4-3 and TRBJ2-4; the D segment could be TRBD1, given 5 matching bases. The clonotype comes from a man aged 18 to 30 with acute COVID-19. The DNA sequence reads TGCGCCAGCAGTCTAAGCAGGGATGCCAAAAACATTCAGTACTTC. Protein translation: CASSLSRDAKNIQYF.